What follows is one TCR beta chain and its context. Its cognate antigen is unknown. This sample is part of a study of cytomegalovirus exposure and HLA in healthy donors. Study at large: Researchers found that less than 90% of 300 to 450 genotyped donors fell within the Caucasian-associated ancestry cluster.

Germline CDR1 reads SGHTS; CDR2 reads YDEGEE. There are 15 residues in the CDR3. Germline trimming cut 0 bases from V and 2 bases from J; bases unmatched to any gene: 2. Study-wide results and limits: Later analysis associated a missense DCLRE1C variant with TCR beta V- and J-gene trimming. At a 0.05 false discovery rate, a later analysis found 16,951 TCR beta sequences to be associated with HLA alleles.

Amplification used 60 Vbeta primers and 13 Jbeta primers. Generated by immunoSEQ multiplex PCR, the TCRdb table keeps only in-frame clones and is missing some. The repertoire holds about 200,000 clones, 82% seen once, with 0.098% in the top ten. The clonotype comes from a boy aged 2 to 10 in good health and CMV-seronegative. The V and J genes are TRBV5-8 and TRBJ2-7, with 10 bases aligning to TRBD2. Sequencing was carried out using PBMCs. DNA for the CDR3: TGTGCCAGCAGCTTGGTACTAGCGGGGACCTACGAGCAGTACTTC. Protein product: CASSLVLAGTYEQYF.